Given below is one T cell receptor beta chain in context. Its matching antigen is unknown. Germline assignment: CDR1 SNHLY and CDR2 FYNNEI. J lost 5 bases, V lost 10 bases, and 11 bases had no gene match. The CDR3 has 14 amino acids. The data originate from a study of T cells in Graves' hyperthyroidism and ophthalmopathy. The wider study: Any treatment followed the collection of peripheral blood at initial diagnosis. Regarding the study as a whole: The authors' 13 V-J model separated ophthalmopathy from stable hyperthyroidism. Clonotypes that were expanded in thyroid above 0.001 mostly appeared in blood too.

It was RNA transcripts that yielded the amplified TCR beta CDR3 regions. The TCR CDR3 was amplified in a first-round RT-PCR using the HTBI primer set. TCRdb recomputed calls from the multiplex PCR reads with MiXCR, one row per CDR3 protein. The data hold over 700,000 distinct CDR3 sequences, with 30% to 40% observed a single time. The chain recombines TRBV2 with TRBJ2-7; 10 bases match TRBD2. The clonotype was recovered from a woman between 40 and 50 years old with Graves' hyperthyroidism. The source material was blood. The CDR3 spells CATRRAGGPNEQYF. Here the CDR3 DNA reads TGTGCCACCCGGCGAGCGGGAGGGCCCAACGAGCAGTACTTC.